A selection of T cell receptor beta chains follows, all from one sample in a study of human T cells and chemical hapten exposure. TCRdb reprocessed the RACE reads via MiXCR and lists one record per CDR3 protein. The sample shows a few hundred thousand distinct CDR3 sequences, over 7.5% of them seen only once. The sample was whole blood, taken in connection with sensitization to the hapten diphenylcyclopropenone (DPC). Receptors originate from a man aged 18-30 years with alopecia areata. Some clones in this sample may be carry-over from other donors' samples. CDR3s include the opening cysteine and the closing phenylalanine or tryptophan. The D gene is left open where the match is weak. Not every row has a clone size; where given, it reads once, few, many or a size class.

clone size: few; J gene: TRBJ2-1; V gene: TRBV7-3; D gene: TRBD2; CDR3 protein: CASSNGDYEEQFF; CDR3 DNA: TGTGCCAGCAGCAACGGGGACTATGAGGAGCAGTTCTTC
clone size: many; J gene: TRBJ1-1; V gene: TRBV28; D gene: .; CDR3 protein: CASKANTEAFF; CDR3 DNA: TGTGCCAGTAAGGCGAACACTGAAGCTTTCTTT
clone size: many; J gene: TRBJ2-3; V gene: TRBV4-3; D gene: TRBD2; CDR3 protein: CASSQEKSGGSSTDTQYF; CDR3 DNA: TGCGCCAGCAGCCAAGAGAAGAGCGGGGGGAGTAGCACAGATACGCAGTATTTT
clone size: few; J gene: TRBJ2-3; V gene: TRBV5-6; D gene: .; CDR3 protein: CASSLGQADTQYF; CDR3 DNA: TGTGCCAGCAGCTTGGGACAGGCGGATACGCAGTATTTT
clone size: .; J gene: TRBJ2-3; V gene: TRBV5-1; D gene: .; CDR3 protein: CASSSGLETDTQYF; CDR3 DNA: TGCGCCAGCAGCTCGGGACTCGAGACAGATACGCAGTATTTT
clone size: few; J gene: TRBJ1-1; V gene: TRBV4-3; D gene: .; CDR3 protein: CASSHAGVRTTVTEAFF; CDR3 DNA: TGCGCCAGCAGTCACGCGGGGGTTCGGACGACAGTCACTGAAGCTTTCTTT
clone size: .; J gene: TRBJ1-1; V gene: TRBV12-3/TRBV12-4; D gene: .; CDR3 protein: CASSLMLTEAFF; CDR3 DNA: TGTGCCAGCAGTCTGATGTTGACTGAAGCTTTCTTT
clone size: few; J gene: TRBJ2-5; V gene: TRBV20-1; D gene: TRBD1; CDR3 protein: CSATDRGQETQYF; CDR3 DNA: TGCAGTGCTACGGACAGGGGCCAAGAGACCCAGTACTTC
clone size: few; J gene: TRBJ1-1; V gene: TRBV12-3/TRBV12-4; D gene: .; CDR3 protein: CASRVAASFEAFF; CDR3 DNA: TGTGCCAGCAGGGTGGCCGCCTCGTTTGAAGCTTTCTTT
clone size: many; J gene: TRBJ2-5; V gene: TRBV14; D gene: .; CDR3 protein: CASSQYSQPQETQYF; CDR3 DNA: TGTGCCAGCAGCCAATACTCACAGCCACAAGAGACCCAGTACTTC
clone size: few; J gene: TRBJ2-4; V gene: TRBV6-2/TRBV6-3; D gene: TRBD2; CDR3 protein: CASSGLAGGPGKNIQYF; CDR3 DNA: TGTGCCAGCAGCGGGCTAGCGGGGGGGCCGGGCAAAAACATTCAGTACTTC
clone size: few; J gene: TRBJ1-1; V gene: TRBV29-1; D gene: TRBD1; CDR3 protein: CSVAYRGLNTEAFF; CDR3 DNA: TGCAGCGTTGCCTACAGGGGCCTGAACACTGAAGCTTTCTTT
clone size: few; J gene: TRBJ2-3; V gene: TRBV4-2; D gene: .; CDR3 protein: CASSQDRDTDTQYF; CDR3 DNA: TGTGCCAGCAGCCAAGATCGCGACACAGATACGCAGTATTTT
clone size: few; J gene: TRBJ1-1; V gene: TRBV10-3; D gene: .; CDR3 protein: CAISGEGKGEAFF; CDR3 DNA: TGTGCCATCAGTGGGGAGGGCAAGGGGGAAGCTTTCTTT
clone size: few; J gene: TRBJ1-4; V gene: TRBV7-2; D gene: .; CDR3 protein: CASSFIDGEKLFF; CDR3 DNA: TGTGCCAGCAGCTTCATTGACGGGGAAAAACTGTTTTTT
clone size: many; J gene: TRBJ1-2; V gene: TRBV12-3/TRBV12-4; D gene: .; CDR3 protein: CASSFNGYGYTF; CDR3 DNA: TGTGCCAGCAGTTTTAATGGCTATGGCTACACCTTC
clone size: few; J gene: TRBJ2-2; V gene: TRBV29-1; D gene: .; CDR3 protein: CSVEVVGESGELFF; CDR3 DNA: TGCAGCGTTGAAGTCGTGGGGGAGAGCGGGGAGCTGTTTTTT
clone size: .; J gene: TRBJ2-3; V gene: TRBV20-1; D gene: TRBD2; CDR3 protein: CSARLGLAGGYTDTQYF; CDR3 DNA: TGCAGTGCTAGATTGGGACTAGCGGGGGGGTACACAGATACGCAGTATTTT
clone size: many; J gene: TRBJ1-1; V gene: TRBV7-2; D gene: TRBD1; CDR3 protein: CASSLVGGQVTNTEAFF; CDR3 DNA: TGTGCCAGCAGCTTAGTCGGGGGACAGGTAACGAACACTGAAGCTTTCTTT
clone size: .; J gene: TRBJ2-1; V gene: TRBV14; D gene: .; CDR3 protein: CASSRPGTPYNEQFF; CDR3 DNA: TGTGCCAGCAGCCGACCCGGGACACCCTACAATGAGCAGTTCTTC
clone size: many; J gene: TRBJ1-1; V gene: TRBV20-1; D gene: .; CDR3 protein: CSAPSTGAAFF; CDR3 DNA: TGCAGTGCTCCTTCCACCGGGGCAGCTTTCTTT
clone size: many; J gene: TRBJ1-1; V gene: TRBV12-3/TRBV12-4; D gene: .; CDR3 protein: CASSFPRDGAAFF; CDR3 DNA: TGTGCCAGCAGTTTCCCCAGGGACGGGGCAGCTTTCTTT
clone size: few; J gene: TRBJ1-4; V gene: TRBV4-3; D gene: .; CDR3 protein: CASSQDPAGVSDEKLFF; CDR3 DNA: TGCGCCAGCAGCCAAGATCCGGCAGGGGTATCGGATGAAAAACTGTTTTTT
clone size: .; J gene: TRBJ2-7; V gene: TRBV5-1; D gene: .; CDR3 protein: CASSQLQDPNEQYF; CDR3 DNA: TGCGCCAGCAGCCAATTACAGGACCCCAACGAGCAGTACTTC
clone size: many; J gene: TRBJ1-5; V gene: TRBV5-1; D gene: TRBD1; CDR3 protein: CASSSTGGQPQHF; CDR3 DNA: TGCGCCAGCAGCAGTACAGGGGGCCAGCCCCAGCATTTT
clone size: .; J gene: TRBJ2-2; V gene: TRBV27; D gene: TRBD1; CDR3 protein: CASSTRTGSTTGELFF; CDR3 DNA: TGTGCCAGCAGTACCCGGACAGGGTCGACCACCGGGGAGCTGTTTTTT
clone size: few; J gene: TRBJ1-1; V gene: TRBV7-2; D gene: .; CDR3 protein: CASSPTETEAFF; CDR3 DNA: TGTGCCAGCAGCCCTACCGAGACTGAAGCTTTCTTT
clone size: few; J gene: TRBJ1-2; V gene: TRBV29-1; D gene: .; CDR3 protein: CSVEWAEANYGYTF; CDR3 DNA: TGCAGCGTTGAATGGGCGGAGGCGAACTATGGCTACACCTTC
clone size: few; J gene: TRBJ1-2; V gene: TRBV11-2; D gene: .; CDR3 protein: CASSLMMVPGGYTF; CDR3 DNA: TGTGCCAGCAGCTTAATGATGGTCCCTGGTGGCTACACCTTC
clone size: .; J gene: TRBJ1-2; V gene: TRBV29-1; D gene: .; CDR3 protein: CSVVVGVGGYGYTF; CDR3 DNA: TGCAGCGTTGTAGTTGGGGTCGGGGGCTATGGCTACACCTTC
clone size: .; J gene: TRBJ1-4; V gene: TRBV27; D gene: TRBD1; CDR3 protein: CASSSGQSNEKLFF; CDR3 DNA: TGTGCCAGCAGTTCGGGACAGTCTAATGAAAAACTGTTTTTT
clone size: few; J gene: TRBJ1-2; V gene: TRBV7-9; D gene: .; CDR3 protein: CASSLRDGTEGYTF; CDR3 DNA: TGTGCCAGCAGCTTGAGGGACGGCACTGAGGGCTACACCTTC